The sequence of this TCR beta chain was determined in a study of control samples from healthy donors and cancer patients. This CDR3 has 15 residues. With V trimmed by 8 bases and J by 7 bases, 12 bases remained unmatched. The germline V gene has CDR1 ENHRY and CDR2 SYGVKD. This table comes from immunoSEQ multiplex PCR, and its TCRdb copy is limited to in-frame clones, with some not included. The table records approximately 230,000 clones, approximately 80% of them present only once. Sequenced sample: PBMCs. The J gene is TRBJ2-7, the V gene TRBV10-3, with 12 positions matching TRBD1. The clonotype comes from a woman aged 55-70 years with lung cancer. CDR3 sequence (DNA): TGTGCCATCCGTGCGCGGGGACAGGGGGCGGGGGAGCAGTACTTC. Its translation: CAIRARGQGAGEQYF.